This passage covers 3 T cell receptor beta chains from one sample sequenced in a study of CD8 T cells in ankylosing spondylitis. Regarding the study as a whole: Several highly homologous variants made up a TCR beta motif that seemed to typify ankylosing spondylitis blood.

TCRdb ran MiXCR on the 5' RACE reads and lists one entry per CDR3 protein. The profile covers about 90,000 distinct CDR3 sequences, with roughly 8.5% appearing a single time and over 25% taken by the ten largest. Their antigens remain unidentified. The sample consisted of blood, either unsorted or a sorted T cell fraction (not recorded which). The receptors stem from a male donor with ankylosing spondylitis.

This clonotype was picked up many times. The V call is TRBV10-3, the J call TRBJ2-1; TRBD2 aligns across 10 bases. CDR1 is ENHRY, CDR2 SYGVKD, per germline. This CDR3 has 17 residues. V trimming: 2 bases; J trimming: 4 bases; junction bases outside the gene matches: 8. This CDR3 reads CAISETQAGGKYNEQFF. CDR3 in DNA: TGTGCCATCAGTGAGACCCAAGCGGGAGGGAAGTACAATGAGCAGTTCTTC.

This clonotype was seen a handful of times. The V call is TRBV28, the J call TRBJ2-1; perhaps TRBD1 as D (6 bases). Germline CDR1 and CDR2: MDHEN and SYDVKM. Deletions cut 7 bases from V and 3 bases from J, with 13 bases between. CDR3 size: 14 residues. The CDR3 spells CASKSTGSYNEQFF. The CDR3, as DNA: TGTGCCAGCAAATCTACAGGGAGCTACAATGAGCAGTTCTTC.

The chain combines TRBV24-1 with TRBJ2-3; TRBD2 is a possible D gene (6 bases). V was clipped by 9 bases and J by 3 bases, with 15 bases between them. CDR1 and CDR2 from the germline V gene are KGHDR and SFDVKD. The CDR3 contains 14 residues. The CDR3 loop is CATSELASTDTQYF. The CDR3 DNA reads TGTGCCACCTCGGAGCTAGCGAGTACAGATACGCAGTATTTT.